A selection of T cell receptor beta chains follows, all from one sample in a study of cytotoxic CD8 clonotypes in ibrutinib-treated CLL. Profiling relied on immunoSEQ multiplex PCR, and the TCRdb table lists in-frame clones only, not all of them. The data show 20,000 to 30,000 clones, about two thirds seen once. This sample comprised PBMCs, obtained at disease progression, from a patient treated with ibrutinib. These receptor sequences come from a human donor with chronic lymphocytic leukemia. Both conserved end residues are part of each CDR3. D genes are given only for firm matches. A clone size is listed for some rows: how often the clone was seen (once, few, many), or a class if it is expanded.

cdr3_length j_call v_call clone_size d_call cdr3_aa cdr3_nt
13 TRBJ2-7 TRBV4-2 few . CASSATLGVWQYF TGTGCCAGCAGCGCGACGCTAGGGGTTTGGCAGTACTTC
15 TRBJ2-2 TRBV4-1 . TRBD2 CASSQDRLAGGELFF TGCGCCAGCAGCCAAGATCGACTAGCTGGCGGGGAGCTGTTTTTT
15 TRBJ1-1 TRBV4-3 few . CASSQDRSLNTEAFF TGCGCCAGCAGCCAAGATCGATCGTTGAACACTGAAGCTTTCTTT
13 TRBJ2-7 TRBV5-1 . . CASSSGLPSEQYF TGCGCCAGCAGCTCAGGACTGCCTTCCGAGCAGTACTTC
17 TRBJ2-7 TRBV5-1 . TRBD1 CASSFRFPGQGGGEQYF TGCGCCAGCAGCTTCCGATTCCCGGGACAGGGGGGTGGCGAGCAGTACTTC
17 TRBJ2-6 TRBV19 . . CASSISLGSSGANVLTF TGTGCCAGTAGTATATCTTTAGGTAGCTCTGGGGCCAACGTCCTGACTTTC
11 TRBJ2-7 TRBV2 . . CASTINYEQYF TGTGCCAGCACTATTAACTACGAGCAGTACTTC
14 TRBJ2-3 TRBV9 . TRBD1 CASSRTGVSDTQYF TGTGCCAGCTCCCGGACAGGGGTTTCAGATACGCAGTATTTT
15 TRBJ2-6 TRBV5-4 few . CASSLVGSGANVLTF TGTGCCAGCAGCTTGGTAGGGTCTGGGGCCAACGTCCTGACTTTC
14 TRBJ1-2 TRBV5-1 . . CASSLDWATDGYTF TGCGCCAGCAGCTTGGATTGGGCGACGGATGGCTACACCTTC
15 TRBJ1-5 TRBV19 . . CASTTGFIGNQPQHF TGTGCCAGTACCACAGGGTTTATCGGTAATCAGCCCCAGCATTTT
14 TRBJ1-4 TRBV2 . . CASRAGQTNEKLFF TGTGCCAGCAGGGCAGGACAGACTAATGAAAAACTGTTTTTT
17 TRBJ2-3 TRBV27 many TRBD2 CASSLTRASGGPDTQYF TGTGCCAGCAGTTTGACCCGAGCTAGCGGAGGTCCAGATACGCAGTATTTT
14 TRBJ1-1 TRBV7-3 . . CASSLGPLNTEAFF TGTGCCAGCAGCCTGGGACCCCTGAACACTGAAGCTTTCTTT
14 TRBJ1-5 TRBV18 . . CASSPALGNQPQHF TGTGCCAGCTCACCTGCTCTTGGCAATCAGCCCCAGCATTTT
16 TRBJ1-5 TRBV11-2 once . CASSLGTGGFGVAQHF TGTGCCAGCAGCTTAGGAACCGGTGGTTTTGGGGTAGCCCAGCATTTT
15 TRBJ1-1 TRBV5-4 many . CASSQDSGGYTEAFF TGCGCCAGCAGCCAAGATTCGGGGGGGTACACTGAAGCTTTCTTT
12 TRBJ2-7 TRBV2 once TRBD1 CAGRTGGYEQYF TGTGCCGGCCGGACAGGCGGCTACGAGCAGTACTTC
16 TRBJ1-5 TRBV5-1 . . CASSLTGMGGNQPQHF TGCGCCAGCAGCTTAACAGGGATGGGAGGCAATCAGCCCCAGCATTTT
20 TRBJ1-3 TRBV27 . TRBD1 CASSLYRDRSRAPSGNTIYF TGTGCCAGCAGTCTCTATCGGGACAGAAGCCGTGCCCCCTCTGGAAACACCATATATTTT
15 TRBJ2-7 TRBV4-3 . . CASSQAAGATYEQYF TGCGCCAGCAGCCAAGCGGCGGGGGCGACCTACGAGCAGTACTTC
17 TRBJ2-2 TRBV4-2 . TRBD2 CASSQVSAGGPPGELFF TGTGCCAGCAGCCAAGTTTCAGCGGGGGGGCCCCCCGGGGAGCTGTTTTTT
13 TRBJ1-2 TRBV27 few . CASSLGAGDGYTF TGTGCCAGCAGTTTAGGGGCCGGGGATGGCTACACCTTC
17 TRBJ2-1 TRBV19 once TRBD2 CASSIVLAGVTYNEQFF TGTGCCAGTAGTATAGTACTAGCGGGGGTTACCTACAATGAGCAGTTCTTC
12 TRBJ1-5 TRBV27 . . CAIGIGGQPQHF TGTGCCATCGGGATAGGTGGTCAGCCCCAGCATTTT
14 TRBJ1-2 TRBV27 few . CASSDGGLNYGYTF TGTGCCAGCAGTGATGGTGGTCTTAACTATGGCTACACCTTC
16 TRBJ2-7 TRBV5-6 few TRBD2 CASSPMLAGVSYEQYF TGTGCCAGCAGCCCAATGCTAGCGGGGGTTTCCTACGAGCAGTACTTC
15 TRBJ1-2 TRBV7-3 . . CASSLTGGEDYGYTF TGTGCCAGCAGCTTAACGGGCGGGGAGGACTATGGCTACACCTTC
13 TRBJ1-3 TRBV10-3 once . CAIRDSSGNTIYF TGTGCCATCAGGGACAGCTCTGGAAACACCATATATTTT
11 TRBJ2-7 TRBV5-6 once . CASSKYYEQYF TGTGCCAGCAGCAAATACTACGAGCAGTACTTC
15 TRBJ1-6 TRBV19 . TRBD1 CASSTGTGASSPLHF TGTGCCAGTAGTACAGGGACAGGGGCGTCGTCACCCCTCCACTTT
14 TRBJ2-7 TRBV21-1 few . CASSKGARSYEQYF TGTGCCAGCAGCAAAGGGGCCCGTAGCTACGAGCAGTACTTC
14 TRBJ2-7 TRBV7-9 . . CASSSGLPPYEQYF TGTGCCAGCAGCTCGGGACTCCCACCCTACGAGCAGTACTTC
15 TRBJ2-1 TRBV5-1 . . CASSPLGNPYNEQFF TGCGCCAGCAGCCCCTTGGGGAATCCCTACAATGAGCAGTTCTTC
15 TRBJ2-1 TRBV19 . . CASSPRDGTYNEQFF TGTGCCAGTAGTCCGCGGGACGGGACTTACAATGAGCAGTTCTTC
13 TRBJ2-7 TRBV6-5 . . CASTRTDYYEQYF TGTGCCAGCACCCGGACAGACTACTACGAGCAGTACTTC
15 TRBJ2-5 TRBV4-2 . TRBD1 CASSQDGDSQETQYF TGTGCCAGCAGCCAAGATGGGGACAGTCAAGAGACCCAGTACTTC
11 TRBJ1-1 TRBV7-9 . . CASSLGGEAFF TGTGCCAGCAGCTTAGGGGGTGAAGCTTTCTTT
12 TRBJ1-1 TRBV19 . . CASSIGVTEAFF TGTGCCAGTAGTATAGGGGTTACTGAAGCTTTCTTT